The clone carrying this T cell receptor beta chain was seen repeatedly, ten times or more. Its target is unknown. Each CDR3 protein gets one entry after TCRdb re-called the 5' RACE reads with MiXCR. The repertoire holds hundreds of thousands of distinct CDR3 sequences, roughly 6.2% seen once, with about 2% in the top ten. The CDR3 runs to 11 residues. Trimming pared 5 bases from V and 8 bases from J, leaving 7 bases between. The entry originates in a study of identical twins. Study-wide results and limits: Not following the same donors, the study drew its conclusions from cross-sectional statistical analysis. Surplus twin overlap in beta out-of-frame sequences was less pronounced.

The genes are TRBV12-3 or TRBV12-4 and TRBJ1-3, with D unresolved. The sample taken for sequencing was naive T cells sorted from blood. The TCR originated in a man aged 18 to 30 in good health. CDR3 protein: CASSPSDTIYF. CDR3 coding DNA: TGTGCCAGCAGTCCATCTGACACCATATATTTT.